The 31 T cell receptor beta chains below were found in one sample sequenced in a study of control samples from healthy donors and cancer patients. Here immunoSEQ multiplex PCR was the method, and the copy in TCRdb shows in-frame clones only, minus some. The profile covers about 140,000 clones, with more than 85% appearing a single time and 3.2% taken by the ten largest. The sequencing sample was made of blood. These receptors were obtained from a man aged 25-45 years in good health.

V and J are TRBV9 and TRBJ2-7; D is possibly TRBD1 (5 bases). Germline lookup yields CDR1 SGDLS and CDR2 YYNGEE. The ends were cut back, 5 bases at V and 1 base at J, with 19 bases in the middle. The CDR3 length is 16 residues. CDR3 nucleotide sequence: TGTGCCAGCAGTCGGACGTCAGGGCTGCCTTCCTACGAGCAGTACTTC. Translated: CASSRTSGLPSYEQYF.

V is TRBV6-1 and J is TRBJ1-2; TRBD1 matches at 7 bases. CDR1 and CDR2 from the germline V gene are MNHNS and SASEGT. The CDR3 contains 14 residues. Losses at the gene ends were 1 base for V and 3 bases for J; bases not matched to a gene: 2. CDR3 bases: TGTGCCAGCAGTGAAGGGGGGACAGACTATGGCTACACCTTC. It is translated as CASSEGGTDYGYTF.

The V gene is TRBV6-1, the J gene TRBJ1-6, with D tentatively TRBD1 (6 bases). The length of the CDR3 is 16 residues. Germline V lookup: CDR1 MNHNS, CDR2 SASEGT. Trimming took off 4 bases at V and 9 bases at J, with 19 bases between the two ends. This CDR3 is CASSGSGFGGVSPLHF. The CDR3, as DNA: TGTGCCAGCAGTGGCTCCGGGTTCGGGGGCGTTTCACCCCTCCACTTT.

The chain uses TRBV6-6 and TRBJ2-7; no firm D call. V was pared by 6 bases and J by 3 bases, with 6 bases between. This CDR3 is 11 amino acids long. Germline V CDR1 and CDR2: MNHNY, SVGAGI (reference sequence). This CDR3 reads CASRLLYEQYF. The CDR3 region has the DNA TGTGCCAGCAGGCTTCTCTACGAGCAGTACTTC.

The chain carries TRBV29-1 and TRBJ1-2, with 7 bases lining up with TRBD1. Germline trimming cut 7 bases from V and 6 bases from J; bases unmatched to any gene: 20. Germline V gene data show CDR1 as SQVTM and CDR2 as ANQGSEA. The CDR3 covers 16 residues. The CDR3 here is CSETRGVSGTSNGYTF. The CDR3 coding sequence is TGCAGCGAAACCAGGGGGGTATCCGGGACATCTAATGGCTACACCTTC.

The chain uses TRBV28 and TRBJ1-2; D remains ambiguous. The CDR3 extends over 12 amino acids. Germline CDR1 is MDHEN and CDR2 is SYDVKM. Trimming shortened V by 5 bases and J by 5 bases, and 9 bases separated the two germline ends. Here the CDR3 DNA reads TGTGCCAGCAGTATCTTTCCATATGGCTACACCTTC. Protein product: CASSIFPYGYTF.

The V gene is TRBV7-9, the J gene TRBJ1-5; D ambiguous. From germline, CDR1 is SEHNR and CDR2 FQNEAQ (reference sequence). With 4 bases removed from V and 4 bases from J, the gap between germline ends came to 20 bases. The CDR3 is 17 amino acids. CDR3 in DNA: TGTGCCAGCAGCTCAATTCACCGGACTATGAGGAATCAGCCCCAGCATTTT. Its translation is CASSSIHRTMRNQPQHF.

V and J are TRBV7-8 and TRBJ2-7; D is uncertain. Trimming stripped 0 bases from V and 1 base from J, with 10 bases between. The CDR3 runs to 15 residues. Germline V gene lookup returns CDR1 SGHVS and CDR2 FQNEAQ. The CDR3 nucleotides are TGTGCCAGCAGCTTAGCGCTGGCGGCGTCCTACGAGCAGTACTTC. This translates into CASSLALAASYEQYF.

The chain has TRBV14 and TRBJ1-2; D uncertain. Germline assignment: CDR1 SGHDN and CDR2 FVKESK. The ends were cut back, 0 bases at V and 3 bases at J, with 14 bases in the middle. CDR3 length: 16 amino acids. In nucleotides, the CDR3 is TGTGCCAGCAGCCAAGATATAAGGGAGGACTACTATGGCTACACCTTC. It translates to CASSQDIREDYYGYTF.

The count of this clone is one. The V and J genes are TRBV2 and TRBJ2-4, with D uncertain. This CDR3 has 14 amino acids. From germline, CDR1 is SNHLY and CDR2 FYNNEI. The V end lost 2 bases, the J end lost 0 bases, and 5 bases lay between the germline ends. This CDR3 reads CASSERLAKNIQYF. The CDR3, as DNA: TGTGCCAGCAGTGAACGGCTAGCCAAAAACATTCAGTACTTC.

V is TRBV19 and J is TRBJ2-1, with 10 bases lining up with TRBD2. CDR1 and CDR2 (germline): LNHDA, SQIVND (reference sequence). V shed 5 bases, J shed 8 bases, and the junction held 12 bases outside the gene matches. The CDR3 covers 16 residues. In DNA, the CDR3 is TGTGCCAGTAGTCCCCGGGGTAGCGGGGGGCTCGATGAGCAGTTCTTC. Translated: CASSPRGSGGLDEQFF.

The chain is built from TRBV9 and TRBJ2-2, with TRBD2 identical over 8 bases. V was clipped by 3 bases and J by 6 bases; unmatched bases: 4. The CDR3 has 14 residues. Per the germline V gene, CDR1 is SGDLS and CDR2 is YYNGEE. The CDR3 DNA reads as TGTGCCAGCAGCGACTCCGGGGGGGCCGGGGAGCTGTTTTTT. Protein sequence: CASSDSGGAGELFF.

The chain has TRBV11-1 and TRBJ2-5; D could derive from TRBD1 or TRBD2 (5 bases each). V was pared by 5 bases and J by 3 bases, with 13 bases between. This CDR3 region has 14 residues. CDR1 SGHAT and CDR2 FQDESV come from the germline V gene (reference sequence). This CDR3 reads CASSGRDREETQYF. CDR3 DNA sequence: TGTGCCAGCAGCGGCCGGGACCGAGAAGAGACCCAGTACTTC.

V gene TRBV4-1 combines with J gene TRBJ2-7; a possible D gene is TRBD2 (6 bases). V shed 2 bases and J shed 2 bases, with 16 bases lying between them. Germline CDR1 is MGHRA and CDR2 is YSYEKL. This CDR3 spans 16 amino acids. The DNA for the CDR3 is TGCGCCAGCAGCCAAAATCCCGGGACTGGGCCCTACGAGCAGTACTTC. This sequence encodes CASSQNPGTGPYEQYF.

The chain combines TRBV6-1 with TRBJ1-4; TRBD1 agrees at 9 bases. Germline loops: CDR1 MNHNS, CDR2 SASEGT. Losses at the gene ends were 0 bases for V and 14 bases for J; bases not matched to a gene: 4. The CDR3 loop spans 13 amino acids. CDR3 region: CASSEARGTGLFF. The CDR3, as DNA: TGTGCCAGCAGTGAAGCTCGAGGGACAGGGCTGTTTTTT.

The chain recombines TRBV11-1 with TRBJ1-2; 8 bases map to TRBD1. V gave up 10 bases and J gave up 7 bases; unmatched junction bases: 5. The CDR3 runs to 11 residues. Germline CDR1 SGHAT, CDR2 FQDESV (reference sequence). CDR3 sequence: CAIEDRAGYTF. The CDR3 DNA is TGTGCCATCGAGGACAGGGCTGGCTACACCTTC.

DNA for the CDR3: TGTGCCAGCAGCTTCGGGACAGGGCCCAACAATGAGCAGTTCTTC. Protein sequence: CASSFGTGPNNEQFF. The chain has TRBV11-3 and TRBJ2-1, with TRBD1 matching over 9 bases. Trimming removed 3 bases from V and 5 bases from J; junction bases left unmatched: 5. The germline V gene encodes CDR1 SGHNT and CDR2 YENEEA. The CDR3 contains 15 residues.

The gene calls are TRBV5-1 and TRBJ1-2, with TRBD1 matching over 8 bases. The J segment lost 3 bases and the V segment lost 0 bases, leaving 10 bases of the junction unmatched. The length of the CDR3 is 17 residues. Germline V gives CDR1 SGHRS, CDR2 YFSETQ. The chain's CDR3 is CASSLAQGARSDYGYTF. In nucleotides, the CDR3 is TGCGCCAGCAGCTTGGCTCAGGGGGCTAGGTCTGACTATGGCTACACCTTC.

The rearrangement links TRBV5-4 to TRBJ2-3; D is undetermined. V shed 0 bases and J shed 4 bases, with 12 bases lying between them. Per the germline V gene, CDR1 is SGHNT and CDR2 is YYREEE (reference sequence). This CDR3 is 15 amino acids long. In DNA, the CDR3 is TGTGCCAGCAGCTTGGCTAATTCCGGCCCAGATACGCAGTATTTT. This gives the protein CASSLANSGPDTQYF. The full variable domain, with the rest looked up from reference TRBV5-4 and TRBJ2-3, is ETGVTQSPTHLIKTRGQQVTLRCSSQSGHNTVSWYQQALGQGPQFIFQYYREEENGRGNFPPRFSGLQFPNYSSELNVNALELDDSALYLCASSLANSGPDTQYFGPGTRLTVL.

J is TRBJ2-3 and V is TRBV15; 7 positions match TRBD2. Germline-derived CDR1 and CDR2 are LNHNV and YYDKDF (reference sequence). The CDR3 runs to 15 residues. The V gene end was trimmed by 6 bases and the J gene end by 1 base; junction bases not matched to a gene: 7. The CDR3 loop is CATRNGGIGTDTQYF. In DNA, the CDR3 is TGTGCCACCAGAAACGGGGGGATAGGCACAGATACGCAGTATTTT.

The rearrangement links TRBV12-5 to TRBJ1-5, with D unresolved. This CDR3 is 14 amino acids long. Trimming removed 6 bases at V and 9 bases at J, with 18 bases between. Germline CDR1 is LGHNT and CDR2 is FRNRAP. The CDR3 here is CASGGISREGPQHF. CDR3 nucleotide sequence: TGTGCTAGTGGGGGGATATCGCGGGAGGGGCCCCAGCATTTT. The full variable domain, its missing parts supplied by reference TRBV12-5 and TRBJ1-5, is DARVTQTPRHKVTEMGQEVTMRCQPILGHNTVFWYRQTMMQGLELLAYFRNRAPLDDSGMPKDRFSAEMPDATLATLKIQPSEPRDSAVYFCASGGISREGPQHFGDGTRLSIL.

The rearrangement joins TRBV5-1 to TRBJ1-5; 7 bases are shared with TRBD1. The ends lost 0 bases at V and 6 bases at J; junction bases unmatched: 6. Germline lookup yields CDR1 SGHRS and CDR2 YFSETQ. The length of the CDR3 is 15 residues. The CDR3 bases are TGCGCCAGCAGCTTGGAGGCAGGGGGAACTCAGCCCCAGCATTTT. Protein sequence: CASSLEAGGTQPQHF.

The CDR3 DNA reads as TGTGCTAGTGGCGGACTAGCGGGGGGCGCCGGGGAGCTGTTTTTT. Its protein is CASGGLAGGAGELFF. The gene calls are TRBV12-5 and TRBJ2-2; 14 bases are a match to TRBD2. Germline trimming cut 6 bases from V and 6 bases from J; bases unmatched to any gene: 3. Germline V lookup: CDR1 LGHNT, CDR2 FRNRAP. This CDR3 has 15 amino acids.

The genes are TRBV10-3 and TRBJ2-7; D remains ambiguous. Germline V CDR1 and CDR2: ENHRY, SYGVKD. The CDR3 runs 11 residues. Trimming took 8 bases from V and 4 from J, leaving 9 bases between them. The CDR3 spells CAISEGYEQYF. CDR3 sequence (DNA): TGTGCCATCTCGGAAGGTTACGAGCAGTACTTC.

CDR3 DNA: TGTGCCTGGAGTGTACTGGACAGCAACTCGGGAGAAGTGTTCTTT. Residues: CAWSVLDSNSGEVFF. This chain joins TRBV30 and TRBJ1-1; maybe TRBD1 (6 bases). The germline V gene encodes CDR1 GTSNPN and CDR2 SVGIG (reference sequence). This CDR3 contains 15 residues. Between the trimmed V and J ends, which lost 0 bases and 14 bases, there was a span of 25 bases.

This clone was observed a single time. The chain recombines TRBV6-5 with TRBJ1-1; possible D gene TRBD1, 5 bases. The ends were cut back, 6 bases at V and 6 bases at J, with 11 bases in the middle. Germline-derived CDR1 and CDR2 are MNHEY and SVGAGI. CDR3 length: 12 residues. In DNA form, the CDR3 reads TGTGCCAGCAGCGCGTCGGGGGCTGAAGCTTTCTTT. Translation: CASSASGAEAFF.

The chain uses TRBV12-5 and TRBJ2-2, with 10 positions matching TRBD2. The CDR3 is 16 amino acids. Germline V gene data show CDR1 as LGHNT and CDR2 as FRNRAP. The trim removed 0 bases at V and 8 bases at J, leaving 6 bases unmatched. CDR3 loop: CASGLVASGGLGELFF. The CDR3 bases are TGTGCTAGTGGTTTGGTAGCTAGCGGGGGACTTGGGGAGCTGTTTTTT.

The gene calls are TRBV9 and TRBJ1-3; D gene ambiguous. In germline, CDR1 is SGDLS, CDR2 YYNGEE. This CDR3 has 16 amino acids. The V end lost 0 bases, the J end lost 0 bases, and 10 bases lay between the germline ends. Written as DNA, the CDR3 is TGTGCCAGCAGCGTAGGGGCAGATCCCTCTGGAAACACCATATATTTT. It encodes CASSVGADPSGNTIYF.

The chain couples TRBV5-6 to TRBJ2-7; 7 bases are a match to TRBD2. Germline-derived CDR1 and CDR2 are SGHDT and YYEEEE. The V gene end was trimmed by 1 base and the J gene end by 4 bases; junction bases not matched to a gene: 5. The CDR3 is made up of 14 amino acids. CDR3: CASSLWGGVYEQYF. The CDR3 DNA follows: TGTGCCAGCAGCTTGTGGGGGGGAGTATACGAGCAGTACTTC.

V is TRBV5-1 and J is TRBJ2-6; 7 bases line up with TRBD1. CDR1 is SGHRS, CDR2 YFSETQ, per germline. This CDR3 has 19 residues. V trimming: 4 bases; J trimming: 2 bases; junction bases outside the gene matches: 15. DNA for the CDR3: TGCGCCAGCAGCGAACAAGGCCCCGGGACAGCCACTGGGGCCAACGTCCTGACTTTC. Residues: CASSEQGPGTATGANVLTF. The full variable domain, its missing parts supplied by reference TRBV5-1 and TRBJ2-6, is KAGVTQTPRYLIKTRGQQVTLSCSPISGHRSVSWYQQTPGQGLQFLFEYFSETQRNKGNFPGRFSGRQFSNSRSEMNVSTLELGDSALYLCASSEQGPGTATGANVLTFGAGSRLTVL.

The chain couples TRBV19 to TRBJ1-1; 9 positions match TRBD1. This CDR3 has 13 residues. Trimming removed 4 bases from V and 8 bases from J; junction bases left unmatched: 5. Germline loops: CDR1 LNHDA, CDR2 SQIVND (reference sequence). This CDR3 is CASSTWTGAEAFF. In DNA, the CDR3 is TGTGCCAGTAGTACCTGGACAGGGGCGGAAGCTTTCTTT.